These 22 T cell receptor beta chains were sequenced from one sample in a study of T cells in Graves' hyperthyroidism and ophthalmopathy. TCR beta CDR3 sequences were amplified from RNA transcripts. Carried out on the TCR CDR3, a first-round RT-PCR used the HTBI primer set. TCRdb redid the calling of the multiplex PCR reads with MiXCR, one entry per CDR3 protein. The table records a few hundred thousand distinct CDR3 sequences, roughly 15% of them present only once. The specimen sequenced was blood. These receptors originate from a woman aged 45-60 years with Graves' hyperthyroidism that later progressed to Graves' ophthalmopathy.

Concerning this clonotype itself: This sequence may be a read error, since a much larger clone differs from it by one base. The CDR3 reads CASSSSIGEKLFF. DNA of the CDR3: TGTGCCAGCAGTTCATCGATCGGAGAAAAACTGTTTTTT. The gene calls are TRBV27 and TRBJ1-4, with D hard to call. The V end was cut by 4 bases, the J end by 8 bases, with 11 bases between. The CDR3 sequence is 13 residues long. Germline CDR1 is MNHEY and CDR2 is SMNVEV (reference sequence).

This chain connects TRBV18 to TRBJ2-3; 9 nucleotides agree with TRBD2. Germline V gene sequence: CDR1 KGHSH, CDR2 LQKENI. This CDR3 is 15 amino acids long. V was clipped by 2 bases and J by 4 bases; unmatched bases: 4. Here the CDR3 DNA reads TGTGCCAGCTCACCAGGGCGGGAGGGCCCAGATACGCAGTATTTT. Its protein product is CASSPGREGPDTQYF.

This clonotype was observed a handful of times. This chain links TRBV5-1 with TRBJ2-3; 9 bases map to TRBD2. V lost 2 bases and J lost 6; bases outside the gene matches: 10. Germline V gene data show CDR1 as SGHRS and CDR2 as YFSETQ. The CDR3 is 16 amino acids. DNA for the CDR3: TGCGCCAGCAGCTTTTCGTTAGCGGGAGTAGTGGATACGCAGTATTTT. Translated: CASSFSLAGVVDTQYF.

This clonotype appeared many times. The chain uses TRBV5-1 and TRBJ2-3; 7 bases agree with TRBD2. After removal of 3 bases from V and 2 bases from J, the junction contained 6 bases not matched to a gene. Germline-derived CDR1 and CDR2 are SGHRS and YFSETQ. This CDR3 has 15 residues. CDR3 sequence reads: CASSSLAGPTDTQYF. The DNA of the CDR3 is TGCGCCAGCAGCTCCTTAGCGGGCCCCACAGATACGCAGTATTTT. Based on the CDR3 plus reference TRBV5-1 and TRBJ2-3, the full variable domain is KAGVTQTPRYLIKTRGQQVTLSCSPISGHRSVSWYQQTPGQGLQFLFEYFSETQRNKGNFPGRFSGRQFSNSRSEMNVSTLELGDSALYLCASSSLAGPTDTQYFGPGTRLTVL.

This clonotype was seen ten or more times. The chain uses TRBV6-1 and TRBJ2-1; 8 bases are a match to TRBD1. The CDR3 is made up of 16 amino acids. Per the germline V gene, CDR1 is MNHNS and CDR2 is SASEGT. The J segment lost 1 base and the V segment lost 6 bases, leaving 8 bases of the junction unmatched. The CDR3: CASSPRTGRSYNEQFF. As DNA, the CDR3 is TGTGCCAGCAGCCCGCGGACAGGGCGTTCCTACAATGAGCAGTTCTTC.

This clonotype was found many times. V is TRBV29-1 and J is TRBJ2-3; D tentatively fits TRBD1 or TRBD2 (5 bases each). CDR3 length: 15 residues. V lost 7 bases, J lost 0 bases, and 17 bases lay in between. Germline V gives CDR1 SQVTM, CDR2 ANQGSEA. The CDR3 here is CSGVGTPASTDTQYF. CDR3 nucleotides: TGCAGCGGTGTGGGGACGCCAGCTAGCACAGATACGCAGTATTTT.

Many counts were recorded for this clonotype. The rearrangement uses TRBV27 and TRBJ1-1; D remains unclear. The ends were cut back, 0 bases at V and 0 bases at J, with 11 bases in the middle. Germline values: CDR1 MNHEY, CDR2 SMNVEV (reference sequence). The CDR3 covers 16 residues. For the CDR3, the DNA is TGTGCCAGCAGTTTATCGGCCAGGTTAATGAACACTGAAGCTTTCTTT. It yields the protein CASSLSARLMNTEAFF.

This clonotype was seen repeatedly, ten times or more. The rearrangement joins TRBV20-1 to TRBJ1-2; TRBD1 agrees at 8 bases. CDR3 length: 16 amino acids. Germline trimming cut 2 bases from V and 5 bases from J; bases unmatched to any gene: 13. Per germline, CDR1 DFQATT and CDR2 SNEGSKA (reference sequence). The CDR3 DNA follows: TGCAGTGCTAGACCATGGGGACAGGCTCCTGGGTATGGCTACACCTTC. This codes for CSARPWGQAPGYGYTF.

This clonotype was seen a handful of times. V is TRBV24-1 and J is TRBJ2-7, with D perhaps assigned TRBD1 or TRBD2 (6 bases each). The CDR3 runs to 13 residues. Germline lookup yields CDR1 KGHDR and CDR2 SFDVKD. Trimming cost V 4 bases and J 7 bases, with 13 bases left between them. As DNA, the CDR3 is TGTGCCACCAGTGAAGGGACAAGCGGGGAGCAGTACTTC. It codes for CATSEGTSGEQYF.

This clonotype has a count of ten or more. V and J are TRBV12-3 or TRBV12-4 and TRBJ2-4; TRBD2 aligns across 11 bases. The CDR3 has 15 amino acids. Trimming removed 7 bases from V and 4 bases from J; junction bases left unmatched: 6. CDR3 sequence: CASTKLAGEKNIQYF. As DNA, the CDR3 is TGTGCCAGCACTAAACTAGCGGGAGAGAAAAACATTCAGTACTTC.

The gene calls are TRBV9 and TRBJ2-1; D is unclear. V dropped 6 bases and J dropped 5 bases, with 15 bases sitting between them. The germline V gene encodes CDR1 SGDLS and CDR2 YYNGEE. This CDR3 has 14 amino acids. CDR3 DNA sequence: TGTGCCAGCAACTGGGGTAGGGTTGACAATGAGCAGTTCTTC. This codes for CASNWGRVDNEQFF.

The rearrangement uses TRBV28 and TRBJ1-2, with TRBD1 identical over 7 bases. The germline gives CDR1 MDHEN, CDR2 SYDVKM. V was clipped by 8 bases and J by 4 bases; unmatched bases: 4. The CDR3 is 12 amino acids. The CDR3 nucleotides are TGTGCCAGCGGCCACAGGGGCTATGGCTACACCTTC. This gives the protein CASGHRGYGYTF.

The CDR3 DNA follows: TGTGCCAGCAGTGCACCGGCGGGGGGGGCGGGAGGCTCCTACGAGCAGTACTTC. It is translated as CASSAPAGGAGGSYEQYF. The gene calls are TRBV2 and TRBJ2-7, with 9 bases fitting TRBD2. This CDR3 is 18 amino acids long. The germline V gene encodes CDR1 SNHLY and CDR2 FYNNEI. Trimming took 4 bases from V and 0 from J; bases not matched to a gene: 13. The entire variable domain, with the rest obtained from reference TRBV2 and TRBJ2-7, is as follows: EPEVTQTPSHQVTQMGQEVILRCVPISNHLYFYWYRQILGQKVEFLVSFYNNEISEKSEIFDDQFSVERPDGSNFTLKIRSTKLEDSAMYFCASSAPAGGAGGSYEQYFGPGTRLTVT.

Only a few counts were recorded for this clonotype. This may be a read error, as it is one base from a much larger clone. This chain links TRBV20-1 with TRBJ1-4; D gene uncertain. Germline assignment: CDR1 DFQATT and CDR2 SNEGSKA (reference sequence). The CDR3 length is 11 residues. The CDR3 region is CSASGNERLFF. The CDR3 nucleotides read TGCAGTGCTAGTGGGAATGAAAGACTGTTTTTT.

The chain couples TRBV9 to TRBJ1-2; D is uncertain. The CDR3 sequence is 17 residues long. Germline CDR1 SGDLS, CDR2 YYNGEE. V shed 4 bases and J shed 7 bases, with 26 bases lying between them. CDR3 DNA sequence: TGTGCCAGCAGCCCCCCGGCGGACGGAGCCTACCTATCTGGCTACACCTTC. Translated, it gives CASSPPADGAYLSGYTF.

Ten or more counts support this clonotype. V and J are TRBV3-1 and TRBJ1-2, with 8 nucleotides matching TRBD1. This CDR3 has 14 residues. V shed 3 bases, J shed 4 bases, and the junction held 4 bases outside the gene matches. Germline V CDR1 and CDR2: LGHDT, YNNKEL (reference sequence). The CDR3 loop reads CASSHPGTGYGYTF. In DNA, the CDR3 is TGTGCCAGCAGCCACCCCGGGACAGGCTATGGCTACACCTTC.

Ten or more counts support this clonotype. The chain combines TRBV28 with TRBJ2-1; 10 bases align to TRBD2. Trimming cost V 6 bases and J 12 bases; bases outside gene matches: 20. The CDR3 extends over 17 amino acids. The germline gives CDR1 MDHEN, CDR2 SYDVKM. CDR3 region: CASSYPGLADPSEGQFF. The CDR3 DNA follows: TGTGCCAGCAGCTACCCCGGACTAGCGGATCCCTCCGAGGGGCAGTTCTTC.

This clonotype was observed many times. The V call is TRBV4-1, the J call TRBJ1-2; perhaps TRBD1 as D (5 bases). V gave up 1 base and J gave up 8 bases, with 32 bases separating them. The CDR3 runs to 20 residues. Germline-derived CDR1 and CDR2 are MGHRA and YSYEKL. CDR3: CASSQVARGPEVSGTYGYTF. The CDR3 nucleotides read TGCGCCAGCAGCCAAGTGGCGAGAGGGCCTGAGGTGTCAGGGACCTACGGCTACACCTTC.

Many counts were recorded for this clonotype. This rearrangement joins TRBV7-3 to TRBJ2-4; 11 nucleotides align to TRBD2. In germline, CDR1 is SGHTA, CDR2 FQGTGA. CDR3 size: 19 residues. After removal of 2 bases from V and 1 base from J, the junction contained 10 bases not matched to a gene. CDR3 nucleotide sequence: TGTGCCAGCAGCTTAGCGCCAATACTAGCGGGAGAGGCCAAAAACATTCAGTACTTC. Its translation is CASSLAPILAGEAKNIQYF.

The sample holds a few counts of this clonotype. The junction does not match germline at one end; this may be a read error. This chain connects TRBV11-2 to TRBJ2-3; 7 positions agree with TRBD2. The CDR3 has 16 amino acids. Germline V lookup: CDR1 SGHAT, CDR2 FQNNGV. The CDR3 reads CASGLTSSGYTDTQYF. DNA for the CDR3: TGTGCCAGCGGCTTAACCTCTAGCGGTTACACAGATACGCAGTATTTT. Full variable domain (remainder filled in from reference TRBV11-2 and TRBJ2-3): EAGVAQSPRYKIIEKRQSVAFWCNPISGHATLYWYQQILGQGPKLLIQFQNNGVVDDSQLPKDRFSAERLKGVDSTLKIQPAKLEDSAVYLCASGLTSSGYTDTQYFGPGTRLTVL.

This clonotype was seen more than once but under ten times. The V gene is TRBV14, the J gene TRBJ2-3; 11 positions match TRBD2. With 4 bases clipped from V and 4 bases from J, the junction kept 7 bases outside the gene matches. CDR1 is SGHDN and CDR2 is FVKESK in the germline V gene. The CDR3 runs 16 residues. The CDR3 reads CASSLKKTSGADTQYF. The CDR3 coding sequence is TGTGCCAGCAGCCTGAAGAAGACTAGCGGGGCAGATACGCAGTATTTT. Supplemented by reference TRBV14 and TRBJ2-3, the full variable domain reads EAGVTQFPSHSVIEKGQTVTLRCDPISGHDNLYWYRRVMGKEIKFLLHFVKESKQDESGMPNNRFLAERTGGTYSTLKVQPAELEDSGVYFCASSLKKTSGADTQYFGPGTRLTVL.

The table lists this clonotype with many counts. The chain links TRBV13 to TRBJ1-6; TRBD1 matches at 7 bases. Unmatched junction bases numbered 8, after V lost 1 base and J lost 8 bases. The CDR3 is 16 residues long. Germline-derived CDR1 and CDR2 are PRHDT and FYEKMQ (reference sequence). The CDR3 bases are TGTGCCAGCAGCTTAGACAGGGGCAGGAGGCATTCACCCCTCCACTTT. Its translation: CASSLDRGRRHSPLHF.